Listed below are T cell receptor beta chains from one sample, sequenced in a study of CD8 T cells in ankylosing spondylitis. TCRdb reprocessed the 5' RACE reads via MiXCR and lists one record per CDR3 protein. The sample has a few hundred thousand distinct CDR3 sequences; roughly 20% are singletons. Specimen: blood, either unsorted or a sorted T cell fraction (not recorded which). Every receptor here comes from a male donor with ankylosing spondylitis or in good health (not recorded which). The CDR3 runs from the conserved cysteine through the conserved F or W. Each record gives: clone size, V gene, CDR3 length, CDR3 protein. Clone size is stated in some rows and not others, as once, few, many or a class when expanded.

.	TRBV29-1	11	CSVAVMGRQFF
.	TRBV10-2	13	CASSAGTGETQYF
.	TRBV7-2	15	CASRSNRNEIYGYTF
.	TRBV27	14	CASSPTGRGQPQHF
.	TRBV11-2	14	CASSWGQMNTEAFF
.	TRBV5-6	17	CASSLDRGNVRVREAFF
few	TRBV4-1	13	CASSQGYYNEQFF
few	TRBV5-1	15	CASSLAEIRYNEQFF
many	TRBV5-1	16	CASRRTSGGITDTQYF
many	TRBV5-4	13	CASSASSYNEQFF
.	TRBV20-1	13	CSARGGRDTEAFF
.	TRBV6-2/TRBV6-3	13	CASSARGRDTQYF
few	TRBV20-1	15	CSASSARGIGNEQFF
many	TRBV19	15	CASRLTSGRRDEQFF
many	TRBV5-1	14	CASRFSTLNTEAFF
.	TRBV3-1	16	CASSRTTGRENTEAFF
few	TRBV25-1	16	CASSLNTQGLGSPLHF
few	TRBV4-2	16	CASSLTSGGLTDTQYF
many	TRBV29-1	12	CSAEMMNTEAFF
.	TRBV9	15	CASSRPEGAADTQYF
few	TRBV6-1	13	CASRGQRAGELFF
.	TRBV29-1	14	CSIRASGIGNEQFF
.	TRBV4-2	18	CASSQGQMGTSTTDTQYF
few	TRBV12-3/TRBV12-4	16	CASSPMTRGSYNEQFF
many	TRBV24-1	16	CATSDSLAGIPDTQYF
few	TRBV5-6	17	CASSLGREAPFLETQYF
few	TRBV12-3/TRBV12-4	14	CASTQDMTLYGYTF
few	TRBV4-1	15	CASSPGTGTRDTQYF
few	TRBV5-1	12	CASSLGGYGYTF
many	TRBV12-3/TRBV12-4	13	CASSATGWQPQHF
many	TRBV12-3/TRBV12-4	13	CASSDREGNTIYF
.	TRBV7-2	14	CASSTRGAGEKLFF